This TCR beta chain was documented in a study of regulatory T cells in long-lasting Graves disease. Study summary: Newly diagnosed Graves' patients took antithyroid drugs under 3 months.

The time point: newly diagnosed GD, antithyroid drugs for less than 3 months. PBMCs provided the RNA from which the TCR library was made. Study-level findings and limits: Relative to newly diagnosed Graves' patients, persistent ones had lower TCR diversity. Under persistent disease, TRBV28, TRBJ1-2 and TRBJ2-5 were used preferentially.

CDR1 is SGHRS, CDR2 YFSETQ, per germline. The V gene lost 4 bases and the J gene lost 0 bases, with 16 bases spanning the gap. The CDR3 has 16 amino acids. Turning to this clonotype: Its antigen is currently unknown.

Through Arm-PCR of CDR3 regions and iRepertoire HTBI primers, TCR beta libraries were built. TCRdb re-derived calls from the multiplex PCR reads in MiXCR, one entry per CDR3 protein. The table lists 350,000 to 500,000 distinct CDR3 sequences, 14% of them singletons, with approximately 15% in the top ten. This same sample was also taken into another study, of T cells in Graves' hyperthyroidism and ophthalmopathy. That source notes: Recently diagnosed hyperthyroidism of less than 2 months' duration affected patients aged 18 to 65.

The TCR comes from a woman in her forties or fifties with Graves disease. The chain recombines TRBV5-1 with TRBJ1-2, with a weak D call TRBD1 (6 bases). The material was peripheral blood mononuclear cells (PBMCs), obtained at new diagnosis, from a patient treated with antithyroid drugs. CDR3 sequence: CASSLSGTSPNYGYTF. CDR3 nucleotides: TGCGCCAGCAGCCTTTCCGGGACAAGCCCTAACTATGGCTACACCTTC.